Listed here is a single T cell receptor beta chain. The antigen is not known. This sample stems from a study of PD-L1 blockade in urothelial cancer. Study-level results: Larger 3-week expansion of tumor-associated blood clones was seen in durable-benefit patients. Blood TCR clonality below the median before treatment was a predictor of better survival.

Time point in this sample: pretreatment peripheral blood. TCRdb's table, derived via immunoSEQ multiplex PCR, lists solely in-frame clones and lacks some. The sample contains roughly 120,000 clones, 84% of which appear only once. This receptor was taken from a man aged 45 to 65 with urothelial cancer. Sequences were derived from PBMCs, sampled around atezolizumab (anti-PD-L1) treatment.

The CDR3 DNA reads TGTGCCACCAGCAGCGGACTGGCCGGGACCCAGTACTTC. It translates to CATSSGLAGTQYF. The chain recombines TRBV15 with TRBJ2-5, with D tentatively TRBD2 (5 bases). CDR3 length equals 13 residues. CDR1 is LNHNV, CDR2 YYDKDF, per germline (reference sequence). V lost 3 bases, J lost 7 bases, and 12 bases lay in between.